The clone carrying this TCR beta chain came up a few times. What it recognizes is unknown. Germline CDR1 and CDR2: SNHLY and FYNNEI. V trimming: 5 bases; J trimming: 5 bases; junction bases outside the gene matches: 9. The CDR3 is 15 amino acids. The data were taken from a study of vaccination effects on CD4 cells after COVID-19. TCRdb keeps only in-frame clones here, not all; method: immunoSEQ multiplex PCR. The repertoire holds tens of thousands of clones, with about 78% as singletons. After expansion with viral peptide pools in the ViraFEST assay, antigen-specific CD4+ T cells were sequenced. Following a roughly 9-day culture, CD4+ T cells were purified. Among the vaccine recipients, none had a prior SARS-CoV-2 infection, and nucleocapsid antibodies were negative. Cultures used under 2.5 million PBMC per well, approximately 9.6 IU/ml IL-2 and about 10 ug/ml peptides. On both days 3 and 7, half of the culture medium was replaced with IL-2 medium.

Study-level results: Late in the post-vaccination period, infection-induced and vaccine-induced clones underwent marked clonal contraction. Convalescent patients numbered few in the study; early post-infection timepoints were missing entirely.

This TCR came from a human donor who received a COVID-19 vaccine. This chain uses TRBV2 with TRBJ1-5, with 7 bases matching TRBD1. The sample in question was CD4+ T cells from PBMCs cultured with SARS-CoV-2 spike peptides, obtained before COVID-19 vaccination. DNA for the CDR3: TGTGCCAGCAGTCCTAACTCAGGGGGACATCAGCCCCAGCATTTT. Protein sequence: CASSPNSGGHQPQHF.